This T cell receptor beta chain came from a study of cytomegalovirus exposure and HLA in healthy donors. About the study: When 350 to 500 donors were genotyped, over 80% of them were found to fall in the Caucasian-associated ancestry cluster.

General study findings and limits: Rarity held for most TCR sequences, but there were some public TCRs that occurred in many donors. There was a cluster of highly shared sequence variants that was likely a sequencing artifact.

Concerning this clone: Antigen unknown.

PCR employed 60 Vbeta and 13 Jbeta primers. Methods used by the authors: It was a later analysis that counted tens of millions of unique TCR beta chains, of which some 12 million were shared. Assay: immunoSEQ multiplex PCR; the TCRdb copy retains only in-frame clones and omits some. D and trimming come from the DNA, and the V and J calls and clone size come from that table. Among 110,000 to 150,000 clones listed, roughly four fifths were seen once. The J segment lost 7 bases and the V segment lost 6 bases, leaving 9 bases of the junction unmatched. This CDR3 region has 15 residues. Germline V gives CDR1 MNHNY, CDR2 SVGAGI (reference sequence).

The rearrangement links TRBV6-6 to TRBJ1-4, with TRBD1 identical over 9 bases. The sequence derives from a young man in good health and CMV-seropositive. The sequenced sample was PBMCs. The CDR3: CASRKDRGKGEKLFF. The CDR3 bases are TGTGCCAGCAGAAAAGACAGGGGGAAGGGTGAAAAACTGTTTTTT.